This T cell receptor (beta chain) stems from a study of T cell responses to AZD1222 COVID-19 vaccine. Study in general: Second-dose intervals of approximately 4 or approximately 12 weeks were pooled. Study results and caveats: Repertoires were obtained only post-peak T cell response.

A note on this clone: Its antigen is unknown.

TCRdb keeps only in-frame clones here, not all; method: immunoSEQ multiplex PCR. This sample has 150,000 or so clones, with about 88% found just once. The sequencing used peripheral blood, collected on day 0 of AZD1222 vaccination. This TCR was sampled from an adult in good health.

CDR3 sequence reads: CASSLGRASYNEQFF. The CDR3 region has the DNA TGTGCCAGCAGCTTAGGCAGGGCCTCCTACAATGAGCAGTTCTTC. The V and J genes are TRBV11-1 and TRBJ2-1, with D possibly being TRBD1 (5 bases). This CDR3 spans 15 amino acids. Trimming took 1 base from V and 0 from J, leaving 7 bases between them. Germline values: CDR1 SGHAT, CDR2 FQDESV (reference sequence). Based on the CDR3 plus reference TRBV11-1 and TRBJ2-1, the full variable domain is EAEVAQSPRYKITEKSQAVAFWCDPISGHATLYWYRQILGQGPELLVQFQDESVVDDSQLPKDRFSAERLKGVDSTLKIQPAELGDSAMYLCASSLGRASYNEQFFGPGTRLTVL.